This T cell receptor (beta chain) was sequenced in a study of blood T cell repertoires in COVID-19. Study overall: Donors in the United States, Italy and Spain gave samples during acute or convalescent COVID-19. Sample material is recorded as cDNA or gDNA derived from T cells, B-cell-depleted T cells, or PBMCs.

The germline gives CDR1 SGHDT, CDR2 YYEEEE. This CDR3 comprises 16 residues. Trimming cost V 1 base and J 0 bases; bases outside gene matches: 2. TCRdb's table, derived via immunoSEQ multiplex PCR, lists solely in-frame clones and lacks some. The sample lists 200,000 to 250,000 clones, 84% occurring once. This chain connects TRBV5-6 to TRBJ2-1; 9 bases agree with TRBD2. The sequence derives from a woman over 75 with active or convalescent COVID-19. Source material: peripheral blood. The CDR3 sequence: CASSLSGRSSYNEQFF. The CDR3 nucleotides are TGTGCCAGCAGCTTGAGCGGGAGGAGCTCCTACAATGAGCAGTTCTTC.